These 24 T cell receptor beta chains were all obtained from the same sample, sequenced in a study of T cells in Graves' hyperthyroidism and ophthalmopathy. The CDR3 regions of TCR beta were amplified from RNA transcripts. TCR CDR3 underwent first-round RT-PCR with the HTBI primer set. TCRdb re-derived calls from the multiplex PCR reads in MiXCR, one entry per CDR3 protein. The sample has more than 550,000 distinct CDR3 sequences; roughly 45% are singletons. The specimen was peripheral blood or thyroid tissue (not recorded which). The receptor set was obtained from an adult man with Graves' disease, either hyperthyroidism or ophthalmopathy (not recorded which).

CDR3 sequence: CASSLIGQGAYEKLFF. CDR3 sequence (DNA): TGTGCCAGCAGCTTAATTGGGCAGGGGGCGTATGAAAAACTGTTTTTT. The chain carries TRBV7-9 and TRBJ1-4; 8 bases align to TRBD1. The CDR3 is made up of 16 amino acids. Per germline, CDR1 SEHNR and CDR2 FQNEAQ (reference sequence). V shed 2 bases and J 6 bases; nucleotides not matched to a gene: 8.

The chain combines TRBV4-2 with TRBJ1-2; maybe TRBD1 (6 bases). The CDR3 is 16 amino acids. CDR1 LGHNA and CDR2 YNFKEQ come from the germline V gene. The V end lost 3 bases, the J end lost 8 bases, and 22 bases lay between the germline ends. The CDR3 DNA reads as TGTGCCAGCAGCCACGCCCGAGAGGGGGGAACTAAAGGCTACACCTTC. This translates into CASSHAREGGTKGYTF.

This clonotype was picked up many times. The genes are TRBV20-1 and TRBJ1-5, with a possible D match to TRBD1 (5 bases). Germline-derived CDR1 and CDR2 are DFQATT and SNEGSKA (reference sequence). The length of the CDR3 is 12 residues. V was shortened by 3 bases and J by 4 bases, with 7 bases between the two germline ends. Here the CDR3 reads CSARGRNQPQHF. CDR3 DNA: TGCAGTGCTAGGGGACGGAATCAGCCCCAGCATTTT.

The V call is TRBV20-1, the J call TRBJ2-5; 9 bases are a match to TRBD1. The J segment lost 3 bases and the V segment lost 6 bases, leaving 11 bases of the junction unmatched. CDR1 is DFQATT and CDR2 is SNEGSKA in the germline V gene (reference sequence). The CDR3 runs to 15 residues. The CDR3 DNA reads as TGCAGTGCAACACAGGGGGCGCGGCGGGAAGAGACCCAGTACTTC. The encoded protein is CSATQGARREETQYF.

This clonotype was detected many times. The V gene is TRBV29-1, the J gene TRBJ2-2, with unresolved D. The CDR3 is 13 residues long. V lost 4 bases and J lost 2, with 8 bases in between. CDR1 SQVTM and CDR2 ANQGSEA come from the germline V gene. In DNA, the CDR3 is TGCAGCGTTGCCCCCAGTAACACCGGGGAGCTGTTTTTT. It yields the protein CSVAPSNTGELFF.

In its sample, this clonotype was seen many times. V usage is TRBV10-3 and J usage is TRBJ2-7, with D perhaps TRBD2 (7 bases). The V end lost 0 bases, the J end lost 6 bases, and 12 bases lay between the germline ends. The CDR3 runs to 14 residues. The germline gives CDR1 ENHRY, CDR2 SYGVKD. Written as DNA, the CDR3 is TGTGCCATCAGTGAGTCGGGGGGGCGCGTCGAGCAGTACTTC. This sequence encodes CAISESGGRVEQYF.

This clonotype was recorded many times. The chain employs TRBV6-5 and TRBJ1-1; D call uncertain. CDR1 is MNHEY, CDR2 SVGAGI, per germline. The V end was cut by 6 bases, the J end by 5 bases, with 10 bases between. CDR3 size: 12 residues. CDR3 loop: CASSLRRTEAFF. In nucleotides, the CDR3 is TGTGCCAGCAGCCTCAGGAGGACTGAAGCTTTCTTT.

The sample holds many counts of this clonotype. V gene TRBV2 combines with J gene TRBJ1-3, with D tentatively TRBD1 (5 bases). The germline V gene encodes CDR1 SNHLY and CDR2 FYNNEI. The CDR3 covers 12 residues. The V gene lost 3 bases and the J gene lost 10 bases, with 10 bases spanning the gap. The CDR3 region is CASSEGGATIYF. DNA for the CDR3: TGTGCCAGCAGTGAGGGGGGTGCTACCATATATTTT.

This clonotype was recorded many times. CDR3 residues: CSARAGTVYEQYF. The CDR3 DNA reads as TGCAGTGCTAGGGCCGGGACAGTCTACGAGCAGTACTTC. This chain uses TRBV20-1 with TRBJ2-7, with 7 bases lining up with TRBD1. The ends lost 3 bases at V and 3 bases at J; junction bases unmatched: 5. This CDR3 is built from 13 residues. Germline CDR1 is DFQATT and CDR2 is SNEGSKA (reference sequence).

This chain connects TRBV29-1 to TRBJ1-3; D is unresolved. There are 14 residues in the CDR3. The V end was cut by 4 bases, the J end by 8 bases, with 18 bases between. Germline CDR1 reads SQVTM; CDR2 reads ANQGSEA. The CDR3 here is CSVGAGGDGYTIYF. CDR3 nucleotide sequence: TGCAGCGTTGGCGCGGGCGGCGACGGCTACACCATATATTTT.

This clonotype occurred many times. The rearrangement links TRBV5-1 to TRBJ1-1; D gene ambiguous. Trimming took off 2 bases at V and 4 bases at J, with 12 bases between the two ends. CDR3 length: 14 amino acids. Germline V gene lookup returns CDR1 SGHRS and CDR2 YFSETQ. The CDR3 nucleotides read TGCGCCAGCAGCTTAGAGGGATTTTCCACTGAAGCTTTCTTT. Its protein is CASSLEGFSTEAFF.

The chain is built from TRBV6-1 and TRBJ1-2; TRBD1 might be the D (6 bases). This CDR3 contains 12 residues. The ends were cut back, 8 bases at V and 8 bases at J, with 15 bases in the middle. Germline values: CDR1 MNHNS, CDR2 SASEGT. The CDR3 here is CASLRAGTGYTF. The CDR3, as DNA: TGTGCCAGCCTGAGGGCAGGGACAGGCTACACCTTC.

This clonotype was recorded once. The chain employs TRBV4-1 and TRBJ1-5; D ambiguous. The V end lost 1 base, the J end lost 4 bases, and 11 bases lay between the germline ends. Germline assignment: CDR1 MGHRA and CDR2 YSYEKL. The CDR3 contains 15 residues. The CDR3 reads CASSQVGLWNQPQHF. The CDR3 DNA follows: TGCGCCAGCAGCCAAGTGGGCTTGTGGAATCAGCCCCAGCATTTT.

The chain joins TRBV20-1 to TRBJ2-7; 10 bases agree with TRBD1. The CDR3 length is 13 residues. Germline V gives CDR1 DFQATT, CDR2 SNEGSKA (reference sequence). After removal of 8 bases from V and 2 bases from J, the junction contained 6 bases not matched to a gene. CDR3 in amino acids: CSYDGTGAYEQYF. In DNA, the CDR3 is TGCAGTTACGACGGGACAGGGGCCTACGAGCAGTACTTC.

Comments on this clonotype: Just one base apart from a much larger clone, this may be a read error. This chain uses TRBV2 with TRBJ1-1; D is possibly TRBD1 (5 bases). The germline gives CDR1 SNHLY, CDR2 FYNNEI. V gave up 0 bases and J gave up 12 bases, with 17 bases separating them. CDR3 length: 14 residues. CDR3 coding DNA: TGTGCCAGCAGTGAAGCGACAGCGTCGGGGGTGACTTTCTTT. As protein: CASSEATASGVTFF.

This clonotype has at least ten counts. V gene TRBV10-2 combines with J gene TRBJ1-5; D uncertain. This CDR3 is 14 amino acids long. Germline CDR1 and CDR2: WSHSY and SAAADI. With 3 bases removed from V and 3 bases from J, the gap between germline ends came to 9 bases. CDR3 amino acids: CASSDSIVNQPQHF. The CDR3 region has the DNA TGCGCCAGCAGTGACTCGATAGTCAATCAGCCCCAGCATTTT.

Only a few counts were recorded for this clonotype. In DNA form, the CDR3 reads TGCGCCAGCAGCTTGCTCGCGAGCTCTGGGGCCAACGTCCTGACTTTC. Amino acids: CASSLLASSGANVLTF. The J gene is TRBJ2-6, the V gene TRBV5-1; D is undetermined. The CDR3 extends over 16 amino acids. The germline V and J ends were trimmed by 1 base and 0 bases, with 8 bases remaining between them. Germline V gene sequence: CDR1 SGHRS, CDR2 YFSETQ.

V and J are TRBV10-3 and TRBJ2-6; D gene uncertain. This CDR3 is built from 12 residues. CDR1 ENHRY and CDR2 SYGVKD come from the germline V gene. V was pared by 5 bases and J by 2 bases, with 1 base between. The DNA of the CDR3 is TGTGCCATCAGTCCTGGGGCCAACGTCCTGACTTTC. Translation: CAISPGANVLTF.

This clonotype was seen repeatedly, ten times or more. This chain connects TRBV5-1 to TRBJ2-7; 11 positions agree with TRBD2. Germline CDR1 reads SGHRS; CDR2 reads YFSETQ. With V trimmed by 4 bases and J by 3 bases, 3 bases remained unmatched. CDR3 size: 14 residues. The CDR3 protein is CASSTGLADYEQYF. The CDR3 DNA follows: TGCGCCAGCAGCACGGGACTAGCGGACTACGAGCAGTACTTC.

This clonotype occurred many times. The V and J genes are TRBV20-1 and TRBJ1-4; maybe TRBD1 (5 bases). CDR1 and CDR2 from the germline V gene are DFQATT and SNEGSKA (reference sequence). V was cut by 5 bases and J by 5 bases, with 9 bases left in between. This CDR3 has 12 amino acids. The CDR3 spells CSAAGGNEKLFF. The CDR3 nucleotides are TGCAGTGCTGCCGGGGGAAATGAAAAACTGTTTTTT.

V gene TRBV10-3 combines with J gene TRBJ1-6; TRBD1 aligns across 9 bases. With V trimmed by 10 bases and J by 6 bases, 10 bases remained unmatched. The CDR3 covers 15 residues. Germline V lookup: CDR1 ENHRY, CDR2 SYGVKD. CDR3 sequence (DNA): TGTGCCACAGACAGGGGGAACACCAGTAATTCACCCCTCCACTTT. This encodes CATDRGNTSNSPLHF.

This clonotype was detected only a few times. The rearrangement uses TRBV7-9 and TRBJ1-4; 9 bases match TRBD1. Germline V gene sequence: CDR1 SEHNR, CDR2 FQNEAQ (reference sequence). V lost 5 bases, J lost 7 bases, and 5 bases stayed unmatched. This CDR3 is 14 amino acids long. This CDR3 is CASSTGTGPEKLFF. CDR3 bases: TGTGCCAGCAGCACCGGGACAGGGCCTGAAAAACTGTTTTTT. Together with reference TRBV7-9 and TRBJ1-4, the CDR3 gives the full variable domain: DTGVSQNPRHKITKRGQNVTFRCDPISEHNRLYWYRQTLGQGPEFLTYFQNEAQLEKSRLLSDRFSAERPKGSFSTLEIQRTEQGDSAMYLCASSTGTGPEKLFFGSGTQLSVL.

About this clonotype: A read error is possible here, since a much larger clone lies one base away. The J gene is TRBJ2-5, the V gene TRBV24-1; no reliable D call. Germline V gene sequence: CDR1 KGHDR, CDR2 SFDVKD. The V and J ends lost 6 bases and 0 bases respectively, with 10 bases between them. The CDR3 totals 14 residues. The CDR3 DNA reads as TGTGCCACCAGTTACCTAGGGTACCAAGAGACCCAGTACTTC. This gives the protein CATSYLGYQETQYF.

The chain is built from TRBV10-3 and TRBJ1-5; unclear D gene. There are 13 residues in the CDR3. Trimming shortened V by 5 bases and J by 4 bases, and 9 bases separated the two germline ends. CDR1 ENHRY and CDR2 SYGVKD come from the germline V gene. The CDR3 is CAISFGRNQPQHF. Here the CDR3 DNA reads TGTGCCATCAGTTTCGGGCGGAATCAGCCCCAGCATTTT.